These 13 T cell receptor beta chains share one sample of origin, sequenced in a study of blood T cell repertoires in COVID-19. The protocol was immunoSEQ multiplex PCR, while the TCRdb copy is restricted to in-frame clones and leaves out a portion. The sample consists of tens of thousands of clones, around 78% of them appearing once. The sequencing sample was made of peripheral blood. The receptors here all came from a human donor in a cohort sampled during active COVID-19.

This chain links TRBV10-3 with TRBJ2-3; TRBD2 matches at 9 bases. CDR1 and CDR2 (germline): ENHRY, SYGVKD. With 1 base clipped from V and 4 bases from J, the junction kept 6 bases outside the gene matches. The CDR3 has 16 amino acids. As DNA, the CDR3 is TGTGCCATCAGTGAGTATAGCGGGGGTGGGCCAGATACGCAGTATTTT. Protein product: CAISEYSGGGPDTQYF.

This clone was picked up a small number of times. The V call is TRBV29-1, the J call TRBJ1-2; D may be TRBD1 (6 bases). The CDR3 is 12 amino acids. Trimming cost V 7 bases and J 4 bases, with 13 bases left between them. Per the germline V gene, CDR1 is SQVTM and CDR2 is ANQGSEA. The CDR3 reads CSASVRGYGYTF. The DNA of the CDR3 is TGCAGCGCCAGCGTCAGGGGCTATGGCTACACCTTC.

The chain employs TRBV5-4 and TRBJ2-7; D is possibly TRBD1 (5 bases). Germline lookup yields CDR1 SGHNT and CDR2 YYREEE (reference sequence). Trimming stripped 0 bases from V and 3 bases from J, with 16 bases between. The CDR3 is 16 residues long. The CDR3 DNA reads TGTGCCAGCAGCTTGGGGGGCGTAGACTCTCGCTACGAGCAGTACTTC. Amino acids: CASSLGGVDSRYEQYF.

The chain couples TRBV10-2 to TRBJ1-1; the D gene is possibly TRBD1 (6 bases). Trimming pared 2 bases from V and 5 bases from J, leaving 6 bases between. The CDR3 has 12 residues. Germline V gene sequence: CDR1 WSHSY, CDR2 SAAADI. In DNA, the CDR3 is TGCGCCAGCAGTGAGGGACAGACTGAAGCTTTCTTT. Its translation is CASSEGQTEAFF.

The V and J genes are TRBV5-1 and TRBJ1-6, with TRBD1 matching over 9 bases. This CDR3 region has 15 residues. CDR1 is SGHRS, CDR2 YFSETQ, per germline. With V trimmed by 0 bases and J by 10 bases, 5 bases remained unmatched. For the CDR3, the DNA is TGCGCCAGCAGCTTGGAGTACAGGGGGCAATCACCCCTCCACTTT. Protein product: CASSLEYRGQSPLHF.

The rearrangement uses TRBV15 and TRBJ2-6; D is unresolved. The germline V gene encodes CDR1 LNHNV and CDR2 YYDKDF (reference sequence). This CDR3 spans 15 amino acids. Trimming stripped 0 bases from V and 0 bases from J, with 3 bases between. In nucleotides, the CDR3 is TGTGCCACCAGCAGAGATATCTCTGGGGCCAACGTCCTGACTTTC. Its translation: CATSRDISGANVLTF.

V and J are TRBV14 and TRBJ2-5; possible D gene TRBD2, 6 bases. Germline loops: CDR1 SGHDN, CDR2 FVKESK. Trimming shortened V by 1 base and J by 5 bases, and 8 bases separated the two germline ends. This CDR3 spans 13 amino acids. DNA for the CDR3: TGTGCCAGCAGCCAAGGGAGGGAGGAGACCCAGTACTTC. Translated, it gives CASSQGREETQYF.

CDR3 loop: CASSDGQGMSNQPQHF. The CDR3 nucleotides are TGTGCCAGCAGTGATGGGCAGGGGATGAGCAATCAGCCCCAGCATTTT. The J gene is TRBJ1-5, the V gene TRBV25-1; TRBD1 might be the D (6 bases). Between the trimmed V and J ends, which lost 3 bases and 1 base, there was a span of 13 bases. Germline V gene sequence: CDR1 MGHDK, CDR2 SYGVNS. The CDR3 is 16 amino acids.

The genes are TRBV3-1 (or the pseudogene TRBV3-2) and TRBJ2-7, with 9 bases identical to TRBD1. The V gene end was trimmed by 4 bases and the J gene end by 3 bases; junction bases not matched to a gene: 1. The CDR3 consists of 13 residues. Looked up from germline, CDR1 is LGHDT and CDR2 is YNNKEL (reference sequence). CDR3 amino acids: CASSRQGVYEQYF. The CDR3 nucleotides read TGTGCCAGCAGCCGACAGGGGGTCTACGAGCAGTACTTC.

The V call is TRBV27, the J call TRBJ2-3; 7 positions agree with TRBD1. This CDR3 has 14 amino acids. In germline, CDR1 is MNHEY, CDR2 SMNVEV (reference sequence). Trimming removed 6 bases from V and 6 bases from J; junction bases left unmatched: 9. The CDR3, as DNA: TGTGCCAGCAGGCTGACAGGGCGCTGGGATACGCAGTATTTT. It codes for CASRLTGRWDTQYF.

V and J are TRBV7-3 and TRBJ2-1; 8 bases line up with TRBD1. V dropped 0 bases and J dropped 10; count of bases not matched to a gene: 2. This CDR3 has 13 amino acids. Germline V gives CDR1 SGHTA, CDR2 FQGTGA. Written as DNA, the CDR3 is TGTGCCAGCAGCTTAACAAGGGACAGGGAGCAGTTCTTC. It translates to CASSLTRDREQFF.

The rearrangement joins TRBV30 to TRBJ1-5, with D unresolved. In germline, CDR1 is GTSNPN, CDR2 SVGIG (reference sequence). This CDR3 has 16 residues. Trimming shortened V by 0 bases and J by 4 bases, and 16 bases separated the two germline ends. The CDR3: CAWSVLPPVENQPQHF. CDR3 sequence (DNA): TGTGCCTGGAGTGTACTTCCCCCTGTAGAAAATCAGCCCCAGCATTTT.

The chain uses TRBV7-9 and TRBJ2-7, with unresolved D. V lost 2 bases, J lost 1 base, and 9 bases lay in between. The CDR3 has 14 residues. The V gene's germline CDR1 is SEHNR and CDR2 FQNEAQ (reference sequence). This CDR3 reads CASSLMYSSYEQYF. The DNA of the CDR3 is TGTGCCAGCAGCTTAATGTACAGTTCCTACGAGCAGTACTTC.